This T cell receptor (beta chain) is from a study of blood T cell repertoires in COVID-19. Per the authors' pipeline: Nucleated cell counts were estimated from reference gene primer amplification. Assay used: immunoSEQ multiplex PCR; TCRdb lists only in-frame clones, some missing. The V and J calls and clone size were taken over from that table, and D and trimming were inferred from the DNA. The sample holds over 100,000 clones, approximately 85% seen once. V trimming: 7 bases; J trimming: 0 bases; junction bases outside the gene matches: 8. This CDR3 has 15 residues. The germline gives CDR1 MRHNA, CDR2 SNTAGT.

This chain joins TRBV6-4 and TRBJ2-7; 8 bases are a match to TRBD2. Material: peripheral blood. This sequence was found in a man between 60 and 75 years old with acute or convalescent COVID-19. The CDR3 here is CASISPGTSSYEQYF. DNA for the CDR3: TGTGCCAGCATTAGTCCCGGGACTAGCTCCTACGAGCAGTACTTC.